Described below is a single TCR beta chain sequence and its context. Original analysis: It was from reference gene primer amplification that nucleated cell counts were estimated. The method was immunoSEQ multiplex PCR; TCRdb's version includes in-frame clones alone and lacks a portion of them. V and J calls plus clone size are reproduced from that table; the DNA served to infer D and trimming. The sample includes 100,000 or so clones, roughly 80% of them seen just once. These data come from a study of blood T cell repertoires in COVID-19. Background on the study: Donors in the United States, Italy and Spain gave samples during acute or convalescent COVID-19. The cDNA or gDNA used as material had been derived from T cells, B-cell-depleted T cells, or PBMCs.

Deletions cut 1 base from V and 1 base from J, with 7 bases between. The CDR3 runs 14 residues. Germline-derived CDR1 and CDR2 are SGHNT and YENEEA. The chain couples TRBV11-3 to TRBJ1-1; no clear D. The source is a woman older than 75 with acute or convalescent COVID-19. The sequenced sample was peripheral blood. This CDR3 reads CASSLGATNTEAFF. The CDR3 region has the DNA TGTGCCAGCAGCTTAGGGGCAACGAACACTGAAGCTTTCTTT.